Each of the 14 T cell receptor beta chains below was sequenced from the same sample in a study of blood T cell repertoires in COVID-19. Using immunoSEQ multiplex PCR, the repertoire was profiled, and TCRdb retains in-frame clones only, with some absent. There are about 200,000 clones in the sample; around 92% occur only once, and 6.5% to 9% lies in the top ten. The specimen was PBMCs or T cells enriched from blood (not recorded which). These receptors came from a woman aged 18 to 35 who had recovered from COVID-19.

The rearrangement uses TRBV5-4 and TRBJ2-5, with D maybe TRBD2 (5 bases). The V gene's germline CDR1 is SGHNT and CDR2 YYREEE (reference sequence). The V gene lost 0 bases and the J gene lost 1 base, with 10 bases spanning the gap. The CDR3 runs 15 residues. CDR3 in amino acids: CASSLGPGSQETQYF. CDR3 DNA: TGTGCCAGCAGCTTGGGTCCGGGATCCCAAGAGACCCAGTACTTC.

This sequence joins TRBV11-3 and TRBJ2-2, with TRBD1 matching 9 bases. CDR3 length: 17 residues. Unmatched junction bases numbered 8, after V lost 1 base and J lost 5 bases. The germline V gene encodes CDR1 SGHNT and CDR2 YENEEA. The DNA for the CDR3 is TGTGCCAGCAGCTTAGCCTTGGACAGGGGCGGGACCGGGGAGCTGTTTTTT. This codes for CASSLALDRGGTGELFF.

This CDR3 reads CASSLARLREQYF. CDR3 DNA: TGTGCCAGCAGTTTAGCCAGACTTCGCGAGCAGTACTTC. This chain connects TRBV27 to TRBJ2-7; no firm D call. V was trimmed by 2 bases and J by 6 bases, leaving 11 bases between them. CDR1 and CDR2 from the germline V gene are MNHEY and SMNVEV (reference sequence). There are 13 residues in the CDR3.

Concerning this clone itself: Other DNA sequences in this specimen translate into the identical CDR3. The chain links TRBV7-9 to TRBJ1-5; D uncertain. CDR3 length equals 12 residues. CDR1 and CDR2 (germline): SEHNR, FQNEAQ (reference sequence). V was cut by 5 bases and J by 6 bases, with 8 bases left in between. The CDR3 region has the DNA TGTGCCAGCAGCCTACGAGGTCAGCCCCAGCATTTT. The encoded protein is CASSLRGQPQHF. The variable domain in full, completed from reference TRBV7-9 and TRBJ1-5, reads DTGVSQNPRHKITKRGQNVTFRCDPISEHNRLYWYRQTLGQGPEFLTYFQNEAQLEKSRLLSDRFSAERPKGSFSTLEIQRTEQGDSAMYLCASSLRGQPQHFGDGTRLSIL.

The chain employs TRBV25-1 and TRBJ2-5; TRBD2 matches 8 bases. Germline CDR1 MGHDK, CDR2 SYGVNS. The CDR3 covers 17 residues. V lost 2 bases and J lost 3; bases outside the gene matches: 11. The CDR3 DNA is TGTGCCAGCAGTGAAGGATCCGGGACTAGACGTGAAGAGACCCAGTACTTC. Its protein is CASSEGSGTRREETQYF.

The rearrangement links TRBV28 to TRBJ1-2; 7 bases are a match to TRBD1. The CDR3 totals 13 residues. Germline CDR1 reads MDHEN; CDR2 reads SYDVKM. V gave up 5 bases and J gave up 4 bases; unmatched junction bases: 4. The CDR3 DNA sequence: TGTGCCAGCAGTGCCACAGGGGCCTATGGCTACACCTTC. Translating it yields CASSATGAYGYTF.

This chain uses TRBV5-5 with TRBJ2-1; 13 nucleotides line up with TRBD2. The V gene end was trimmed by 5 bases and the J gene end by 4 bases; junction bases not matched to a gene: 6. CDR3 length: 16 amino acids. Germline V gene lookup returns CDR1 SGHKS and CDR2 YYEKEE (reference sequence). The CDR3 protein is CASRPTSGGDYNEQFF. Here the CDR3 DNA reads TGTGCCAGCAGACCCACTAGCGGGGGGGATTACAATGAGCAGTTCTTC.

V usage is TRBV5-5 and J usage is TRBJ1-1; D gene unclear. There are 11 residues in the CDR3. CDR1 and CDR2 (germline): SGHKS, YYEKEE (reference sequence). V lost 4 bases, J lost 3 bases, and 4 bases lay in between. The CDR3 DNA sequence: TGTGCCAGCAGCAGCGACACTGAAGCTTTCTTT. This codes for CASSSDTEAFF. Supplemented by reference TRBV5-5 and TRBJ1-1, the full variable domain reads DAGVTQSPTHLIKTRGQQVTLRCSPISGHKSVSWYQQVLGQGPQFIFQYYEKEERGRGNFPDRFSARQFPNYSSELNVNALLLGDSALYLCASSSDTEAFFGQGTRLTVV.

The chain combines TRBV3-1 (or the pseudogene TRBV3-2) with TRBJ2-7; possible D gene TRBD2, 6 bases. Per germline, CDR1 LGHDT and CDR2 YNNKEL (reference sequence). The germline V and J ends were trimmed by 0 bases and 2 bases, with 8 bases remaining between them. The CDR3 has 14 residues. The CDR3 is CASSQDWGAYEQYF. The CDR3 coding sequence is TGTGCCAGCAGCCAAGATTGGGGGGCCTACGAGCAGTACTTC.

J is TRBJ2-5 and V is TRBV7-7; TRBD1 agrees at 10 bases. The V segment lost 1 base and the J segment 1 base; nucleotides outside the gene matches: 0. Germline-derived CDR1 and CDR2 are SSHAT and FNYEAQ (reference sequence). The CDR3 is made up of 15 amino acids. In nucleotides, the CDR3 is TGTGCCAGCAGCTTAGGGACAGGGGGCCAAGAGACCCAGTACTTC. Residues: CASSLGTGGQETQYF.

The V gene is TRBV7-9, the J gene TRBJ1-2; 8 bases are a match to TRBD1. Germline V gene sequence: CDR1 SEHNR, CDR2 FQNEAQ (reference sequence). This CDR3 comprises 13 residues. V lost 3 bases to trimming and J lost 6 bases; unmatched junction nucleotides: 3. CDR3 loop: CASSLSGGDGYTF. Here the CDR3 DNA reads TGTGCCAGCAGCTTGTCAGGGGGCGATGGCTACACCTTC.

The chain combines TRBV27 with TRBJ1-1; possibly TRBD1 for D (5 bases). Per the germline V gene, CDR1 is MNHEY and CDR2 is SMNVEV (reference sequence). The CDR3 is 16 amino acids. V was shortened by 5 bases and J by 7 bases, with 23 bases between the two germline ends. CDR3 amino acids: CASSIRRGGTDFEAFF. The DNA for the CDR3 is TGTGCCAGCAGTATAAGACGGGGGGGTACAGACTTTGAAGCTTTCTTT.

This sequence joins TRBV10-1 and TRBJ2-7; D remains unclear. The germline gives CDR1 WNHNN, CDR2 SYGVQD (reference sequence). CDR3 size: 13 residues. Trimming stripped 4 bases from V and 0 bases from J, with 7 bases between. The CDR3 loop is CASSADFSYEQYF. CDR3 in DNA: TGCGCCAGCAGTGCTGACTTCTCCTACGAGCAGTACTTC.

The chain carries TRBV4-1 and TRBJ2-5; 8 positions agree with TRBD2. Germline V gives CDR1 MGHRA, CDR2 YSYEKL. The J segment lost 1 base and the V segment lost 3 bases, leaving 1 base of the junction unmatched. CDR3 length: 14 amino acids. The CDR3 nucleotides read TGCGCCAGCAGCCACACTAGCGGCCAAGAGACCCAGTACTTC. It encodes CASSHTSGQETQYF.